Listed below are T cell receptor beta chains from one sample, sequenced in a study of blood T cell repertoires in COVID-19. Measured with immunoSEQ multiplex PCR; TCRdb has only the in-frame clones, and not every one. The data hold roughly 220,000 clones, with around 82% observed a single time. Specimen: peripheral blood. The origin of the receptors is a woman in her sixties or seventies with acute or convalescent COVID-19. The CDR3 runs from the conserved cysteine through the conserved F or W. The D gene is left open where the match is weak. Some rows have no size entry. The others give once, few or many, or a class for an expanded clone.

D,size,J,V,CDR3,DNA
.,.,TRBJ1-6,TRBV7-2,CASSFSQDSPLHF,TGTGCCAGCAGCTTCAGTCAGGATTCACCCCTCCACTTT
.,.,TRBJ2-5,TRBV5-4,CASSLDTGQETQYF,TGTGCCAGCAGCTTGGATACAGGCCAAGAGACCCAGTACTTC
.,.,TRBJ1-2,TRBV28,CASSSQGGPYGYTF,TGTGCCAGCAGTTCCCAGGGAGGGCCGTATGGCTACACCTTC
TRBD1,once,TRBJ1-3,TRBV7-9,CASSLGQGAAGNTIYF,TGTGCCAGCAGCTTAGGACAGGGAGCGGCCGGAAACACCATATATTTT
.,.,TRBJ2-1,TRBV6-2/TRBV6-3,CASSYLTAYNEQFF,TGTGCCAGCAGCTATCTGACAGCATACAATGAGCAGTTCTTC
TRBD1,.,TRBJ1-6,TRBV7-9,CASSSRDSSWSLHF,TGTGCCAGCAGTTCCCGGGACAGCTCATGGTCCCTCCACTTT
.,.,TRBJ2-7,TRBV21-1,CASSKEAGQGAKGAYYEQYF,TGTGCCAGCAGCAAAGAGGCGGGACAGGGGGCGAAGGGGGCCTACTACGAGCAGTACTTC
TRBD1,.,TRBJ1-4,TRBV9,CASSLTGGNEKLFF,TGTGCCAGCAGCCTGACAGGGGGTAATGAAAAACTGTTTTTT
.,.,TRBJ2-7,TRBV5-6,CASSLGRVSFWEQYF,TGTGCCAGCAGCTTGGGCAGGGTTTCTTTTTGGGAGCAGTACTTC
.,.,TRBJ1-1,TRBV6-5,CASEIGEQNTEAFF,TGTGCCAGCGAGATCGGGGAGCAGAACACTGAAGCTTTCTTT
.,.,TRBJ1-6,TRBV13,CASSLGRETGSPLHF,TGTGCCAGCAGCTTAGGCCGGGAGACCGGATCACCCCTCCACTTT
.,.,TRBJ1-6,TRBV30,CAWSEYMRSSYNSPLHF,TGTGCCTGGAGCGAGTACATGAGGAGCTCCTATAATTCACCCCTCCACTTT
TRBD1,few,TRBJ2-7,TRBV7-9,CASSSYDRGLPYEQYF,TGTGCCAGCAGCTCCTACGACAGGGGGCTTCCCTACGAGCAGTACTTC
.,.,TRBJ1-6,TRBV5-1,CASRSGHQLSYNSPLHF,TGCGCCAGCAGGTCGGGACACCAACTCTCGTATAATTCACCCCTCCACTTT
.,.,TRBJ2-2,TRBV5-1,CASSFLAGSGNTGELFF,TGCGCCAGCAGCTTCCTCGCAGGGTCTGGGAACACCGGGGAGCTGTTTTTT
.,.,TRBJ1-4,TRBV4-2,CASNKGQLNEKLFF,TGTGCCAGCAACAAGGGACAACTTAATGAAAAACTGTTTTTT
.,.,TRBJ1-5,TRBV12-3/TRBV12-4,CASSWGGQPQHF,TGTGCCAGCAGTTGGGGAGGACAGCCCCAGCATTTT
.,few,TRBJ1-1,TRBV28,CASSLRTVNTEAFF,TGTGCCAGCAGCTTACGAACGGTGAACACTGAAGCTTTCTTT
.,.,TRBJ1-3,TRBV11-2,CASSLVPAQSSGNTIYF,TGTGCCAGCAGCTTAGTACCCGCCCAGTCCTCTGGAAACACCATATATTTT
.,once,TRBJ1-2,TRBV7-2,CASSLTGYYGYTF,TGTGCCAGCAGCTTAACAGGGTACTATGGCTACACCTTC
.,few,TRBJ2-7,TRBV30,CAWSSGRGKGFGYEQYF,TGTGCCTGGAGTTCAGGCAGGGGTAAAGGATTTGGCTACGAGCAGTACTTC
TRBD1,.,TRBJ2-7,TRBV27,CASRSTGKAYEQYF,TGTGCCAGCAGATCGACAGGGAAGGCCTACGAGCAGTACTTC
TRBD1,.,TRBJ2-3,TRBV5-8,CASSTTGTGGLDTQYF,TGTGCCAGCAGCACAACCGGGACAGGGGGATTAGATACGCAGTATTTT
.,.,TRBJ2-5,TRBV30,CAWSGKGEKTQYF,TGTGCCTGGAGTGGTAAGGGGGAGAAGACCCAGTACTTC
.,few,TRBJ1-6,TRBV21-1,CASSKVSGQGSGNNSPLHF,TGTGCCAGCAGCAAAGTTTCGGGACAGGGGTCCGGAAATAATTCACCCCTCCACTTT
TRBD2,.,TRBJ2-3,TRBV11-2,CASSKKGRGSGDGTDTQYF,TGTGCCAGCAGCAAAAAGGGGCGCGGTAGCGGGGATGGGACAGATACGCAGTATTTT
.,.,TRBJ1-2,TRBV19,CASRARGGRGYTF,TGTGCCAGTCGAGCTAGGGGGGGTCGCGGCTACACCTTC
.,few,TRBJ2-1,TRBV6-5,CASSWDSSYNEQFF,TGTGCCAGCAGTTGGGACTCATCATACAATGAGCAGTTCTTC
.,few,TRBJ2-1,TRBV7-3,CASSYKQGLDQFF,TGTGCCAGCAGCTACAAACAGGGCCTTGACCAGTTCTTC
TRBD1,.,TRBJ1-1,TRBV11-2,CASSPGQGNTEAFF,TGTGCCAGCAGCCCAGGACAGGGGAACACTGAAGCTTTCTTT
TRBD1,.,TRBJ1-1,TRBV9,CASTPRDRGSTEAFF,TGTGCCAGCACCCCTCGGGACAGGGGATCCACTGAAGCTTTCTTT
TRBD1,.,TRBJ2-2,TRBV7-9,CASSRTGFPNTGELFF,TGTGCCAGCAGCCGGACAGGGTTTCCGAACACCGGGGAGCTGTTTTTT
.,.,TRBJ2-1,TRBV5-1,CASHYSGRGSYNEQFF,TGCGCCAGCCATTACAGCGGACGGGGCTCCTACAATGAGCAGTTCTTC
TRBD1,.,TRBJ1-1,TRBV14,CASSQGNRGWSEAFF,TGTGCCAGCAGCCAAGGGAACAGGGGCTGGTCTGAAGCTTTCTTT
TRBD1,.,TRBJ1-6,TRBV3-1/TRBV3-2,CASSRDSYSPLHF,TGTGCCAGCAGCCGGGACAGCTATTCACCCCTCCACTTT
TRBD2,.,TRBJ2-7,TRBV19,CASSINLAGSSYEQYF,TGTGCCAGTAGTATAAATCTAGCGGGGTCTTCCTACGAGCAGTACTTC
TRBD1,.,TRBJ1-3,TRBV2,CASGRQGWDTIYF,TGTGCCAGCGGCAGACAGGGGTGGGACACCATATATTTT
.,once,TRBJ1-1,TRBV20-1,CSASRGALNTEAFF,TGCAGTGCTAGTCGGGGGGCCCTGAACACTGAAGCTTTCTTT
TRBD1,.,TRBJ2-1,TRBV11-1,CASSPDRVVINEQFF,TGTGCCAGCAGCCCGGACAGGGTAGTCATCAATGAGCAGTTCTTC
.,.,TRBJ2-7,TRBV5-6,CASSPGTFTYYEQYF,TGTGCCAGCAGCCCCGGGACTTTCACCTACTACGAGCAGTACTTC
TRBD2,once,TRBJ2-5,TRBV11-2,CASSYGTSGTQYF,TGTGCCAGCAGCTACGGGACTAGTGGGACCCAGTACTTC
TRBD1,once,TRBJ2-7,TRBV9,CASSVSTGVGYEQYF,TGTGCCAGCAGCGTCTCCACAGGGGTGGGGTACGAGCAGTACTTC
.,.,TRBJ2-7,TRBV2,CASRRSDMYEQYF,TGTGCCAGCAGACGGTCGGACATGTACGAGCAGTACTTC
TRBD2,.,TRBJ2-1,TRBV11-3,CASSERGGLNEQFF,TGTGCCAGCAGCGAGCGGGGGGGCCTCAATGAGCAGTTCTTC
.,.,TRBJ2-3,TRBV4-2,CASSQEEWRDTQYF,TGTGCCAGCAGCCAAGAGGAGTGGCGGGATACGCAGTATTTT
.,once,TRBJ2-7,TRBV10-3,CALSWAPSYEQYF,TGTGCCTTGTCATGGGCACCCTCCTACGAGCAGTACTTC
TRBD2,.,TRBJ2-7,TRBV6-5,CASSYSGEEQYF,TGTGCCAGCAGTTACAGCGGGGAGGAGCAGTACTTC
.,.,TRBJ2-3,TRBV27,CASSPYQGFGTDTQYF,TGTGCCAGCAGTCCTTATCAGGGGTTCGGAACAGATACGCAGTATTTT
.,.,TRBJ1-4,TRBV7-2,CASSLGGGEKLFF,TGTGCCAGCAGCTTGGGGGGGGGCGAAAAACTGTTTTTT
TRBD1,.,TRBJ2-1,TRBV11-2,CASSFTGGRDNEQFF,TGTGCCAGCAGCTTTACAGGGGGTCGCGACAATGAGCAGTTCTTC
.,.,TRBJ2-1,TRBV6-5,CASSYLGGGAWHEQFF,TGTGCCAGCAGTTACTTAGGGGGGGGCGCCTGGCATGAGCAGTTCTTC
TRBD1,.,TRBJ1-1,TRBV18,CASSPLAPGTGGTNTEAFF,TGTGCCAGCTCACCATTAGCCCCCGGGACAGGGGGGACGAACACTGAAGCTTTCTTT
TRBD1,.,TRBJ1-1,TRBV19,CASSRDRLNTEAFF,TGTGCCAGTAGCCGGGACAGACTGAACACTGAAGCTTTCTTT
TRBD2,.,TRBJ2-3,TRBV5-1,CASSRGAGGTDTQYF,TGCGCCAGCAGCAGAGGGGCGGGGGGCACAGATACGCAGTATTTT
.,.,TRBJ1-1,TRBV4-1,CASSQERGGVDEAFF,TGCGCCAGCAGCCAGGAACGTGGCGGGGTGGATGAAGCTTTCTTT